The 16 T cell receptor beta chains below were found in one sample sequenced in a study of beta chain features in type 1 diabetes. The entirety of the isolated RNA underwent reverse transcription, so expressed TCRB transcripts were sequenced. Method: immunoSEQ multiplex PCR; TCRdb's copy keeps in-frame clones and lacks some. Seen here are 680,000 or so clones, roughly a sixth observed once, and the top ten hold roughly 0.098%. The specimen sequenced was naive CD4+ T cells from blood. These receptors were obtained from a man younger than 35 in good health.

This clone was detected ten times or more. The chain is built from TRBV5-4 and TRBJ2-1; TRBD2 aligns across 10 bases. The CDR3 has 16 amino acids. Germline CDR1 SGHNT, CDR2 YYREEE (reference sequence). V lost 1 base to trimming and J lost 4 bases; unmatched junction nucleotides: 5. CDR3 sequence (DNA): TGTGCCAGCAGCTTGTGGGCTAGCGGGAGTTACAATGAGCAGTTCTTC. This codes for CASSLWASGSYNEQFF.

This chain links TRBV7-9 with TRBJ1-2; 7 bases line up with TRBD1. Looked up from germline, CDR1 is SEHNR and CDR2 is FQNEAQ (reference sequence). This CDR3 has 14 residues. V was clipped by 7 bases and J by 4 bases; unmatched bases: 9. The DNA of the CDR3 is TGTGCCAGCAACCGACAGGGTGTAAGCTATGGCTACACCTTC. It yields the protein CASNRQGVSYGYTF.

The J gene is TRBJ2-7, the V gene TRBV18, with D unclear. Looked up from germline, CDR1 is KGHSH and CDR2 is LQKENI. The CDR3 runs to 17 residues. Trimming pared 2 bases from V and 0 bases from J, leaving 17 bases between. This CDR3 reads CASSPFSAVGNSYEQYF. For the CDR3, the DNA is TGTGCCAGCTCACCATTCTCCGCAGTTGGGAACTCCTACGAGCAGTACTTC.

This clone was found a few times. The rearrangement links TRBV5-6 to TRBJ1-1, with 9 bases identical to TRBD1. The CDR3 loop spans 13 amino acids. Losses at the gene ends were 4 bases for V and 8 bases for J; bases not matched to a gene: 6. Germline loops: CDR1 SGHDT, CDR2 YYEEEE. CDR3 protein: CASSATGGLEAFF. CDR3 bases: TGTGCCAGCAGCGCGACAGGGGGGCTCGAAGCTTTCTTT.

CDR3 sequence reads: CASSQDHMDNTEAFF. The CDR3 nucleotides read TGTGCCAGCAGCCAAGATCACATGGATAACACTGAAGCTTTCTTT. The rearrangement uses TRBV4-2 and TRBJ1-1, with D unclear. The CDR3 runs to 15 residues. Germline CDR1 is LGHNA and CDR2 is YNFKEQ. Trimming removed 0 bases from V and 2 bases from J, with 10 bases in between.

This clone was observed a few times. The chain couples TRBV27 to TRBJ1-5, with D possibly TRBD1 on 5 matching bases. Germline CDR1 reads MNHEY; CDR2 reads SMNVEV (reference sequence). The CDR3 loop spans 15 amino acids. The V and J ends lost 7 bases and 6 bases respectively, with 19 bases between them. This CDR3 reads CASTLTGASGQPQHF. The CDR3 DNA reads TGTGCCAGCACTCTCACCGGGGCCTCAGGTCAGCCCCAGCATTTT.

The rearrangement uses TRBV7-9 and TRBJ2-7, with D possibly TRBD2 on 6 matching bases. The CDR3 has 15 amino acids. Between the trimmed V and J ends, which lost 1 base and 1 base, there was a span of 11 bases. CDR1 is SEHNR, CDR2 FQNEAQ, per germline (reference sequence). The CDR3 loop is CASSLGAGTSYEQYF. The CDR3 DNA sequence: TGTGCCAGCAGCTTAGGGGCAGGGACTTCCTACGAGCAGTACTTC.

This clone was recorded a few times. CDR3 sequence reads: CASSPSPLANPLASGEGKETQYF. In nucleotides, the CDR3 is TGTGCCAGCAGCCCTAGCCCACTAGCTAACCCACTAGCCTCAGGGGAGGGTAAAGAGACCCAGTACTTC. The chain is built from TRBV9 and TRBJ2-5; D is possibly TRBD2 (7 bases). Germline CDR1 and CDR2: SGDLS and YYNGEE. The CDR3 is made up of 23 amino acids. Between the trimmed V and J ends, which lost 4 bases and 3 bases, there was a span of 40 bases. Together with reference TRBV9 and TRBJ2-5, the CDR3 gives the full variable domain: DSGVTQTPKHLITATGQRVTLRCSPRSGDLSVYWYQQSLDQGLQFLIQYYNGEERAKGNILERFSAQQFPDLHSELNLSSLELGDSALYFCASSPSPLANPLASGEGKETQYFGPGTRLLVL.

The rearrangement links TRBV20-1 to TRBJ2-7; D is ambiguous. V lost 3 bases and J 2 bases, leaving 2 bases between the germline ends. Germline V gives CDR1 DFQATT, CDR2 SNEGSKA (reference sequence). This CDR3 has 10 residues. The CDR3 here is CSASAYEQYF. CDR3 sequence (DNA): TGCAGTGCTAGCGCCTACGAGCAGTACTTC.

The rearrangement links TRBV7-2 to TRBJ2-1, with a weak D call TRBD1 (5 bases). The V and J ends lost 5 bases and 2 bases respectively, with 19 bases between them. The CDR3 totals 17 residues. Looked up from germline, CDR1 is SGHTA and CDR2 is FQGNSA. This CDR3 is CASSKNPPGWPYNEQFF. CDR3 nucleotide sequence: TGTGCCAGCAGCAAAAACCCCCCAGGGTGGCCCTACAATGAGCAGTTCTTC.

This clone was detected a few times. The chain recombines TRBV5-1 with TRBJ2-1, with 10 bases matching TRBD2. The length of the CDR3 is 17 residues. CDR1 and CDR2 from the germline V gene are SGHRS and YFSETQ. Trimming at V came to 4 bases and at J to 2 bases, leaving 9 bases not matched to a gene. In nucleotides, the CDR3 is TGCGCCAGCAGCCCAACCCTACTAGCGGGAACCTACAATGAGCAGTTCTTC. Amino acid sequence: CASSPTLLAGTYNEQFF.

This sequence joins TRBV6-6 and TRBJ2-3, with 9 bases aligning to TRBD2. The CDR3 has 16 residues. Per germline, CDR1 MNHNY and CDR2 SVGAGI (reference sequence). Trimming removed 6 bases from V and 4 bases from J; junction bases left unmatched: 11. In nucleotides, the CDR3 is TGTGCCAGCAGCCGCACTCCGGGACTAGCTGCAGATACGCAGTATTTT. Its protein is CASSRTPGLAADTQYF.

V usage is TRBV14 and J usage is TRBJ2-3; D gene ambiguous. The CDR3 runs to 13 residues. Trimming took off 3 bases at V and 6 bases at J, with 10 bases between the two ends. CDR1 SGHDN and CDR2 FVKESK come from the germline V gene. CDR3 residues: CASSHLTPDTQYF. The CDR3 DNA follows: TGTGCCAGCAGCCATCTTACACCCGATACGCAGTATTTT.

This clone was detected only a few times. The chain joins TRBV18 to TRBJ1-2; tentative D call: TRBD1 (5 bases). The CDR3 sequence is 15 residues long. Germline CDR1 is KGHSH and CDR2 is LQKENI. V lost 3 bases and J lost 6, with 17 bases in between. The CDR3 DNA sequence: TGTGCCAGCTCACCTTCCGGGACTTTACCGCATGGCTACACCTTC. Amino acids: CASSPSGTLPHGYTF.

V and J are TRBV27 and TRBJ2-1, with TRBD2 matching 8 bases. The junction had 4 bases not matched to a gene; V was cut back by 3 bases and J by 3 bases. The CDR3 has 15 residues. Germline V gives CDR1 MNHEY, CDR2 SMNVEV (reference sequence). CDR3: CASSLLLAVYNEQFF. The CDR3 DNA reads TGTGCCAGCAGTTTGTTACTAGCGGTCTACAATGAGCAGTTCTTC.

This clone was observed a few times. V and J are TRBV9 and TRBJ1-5, with 9 bases fitting TRBD1. The V segment lost 5 bases and the J segment 6 bases; nucleotides outside the gene matches: 6. This CDR3 is built from 14 residues. The germline V gene has CDR1 SGDLS and CDR2 YYNGEE. The CDR3 nucleotides are TGTGCCAGCAGTGACAGGGGGTACGGTCAGCCCCAGCATTTT. It is translated as CASSDRGYGQPQHF.